Listed below are T cell receptor beta chains from one sample, sequenced in a study of cytomegalovirus exposure and HLA in healthy donors. Only in-frame clones appear in the TCRdb table, and some are missing; sequencing was by immunoSEQ multiplex PCR. The listing records tens of thousands of clones. Sequenced sample: PBMCs. Receptors were obtained from a woman aged 30 to 39 in good health and CMV-seronegative. Both conserved end residues are part of each CDR3.

cdr3_aa	j_call	v_call
CASTPDRMNTEAFF	TRBJ1-1	TRBV19
CASSLSQSGYTF	TRBJ1-2	TRBV28
CASSLAGTLVTEAFF	TRBJ1-1	TRBV28
CASSLVVGGDTQYF	TRBJ2-3	TRBV5-1
CASSQQGAQNTGELFF	TRBJ2-2	TRBV18
CAAALTGYTGELFF	TRBJ2-2	TRBV27
CSVGQGNTGELFF	TRBJ2-2	TRBV29-1
CASGRDSSTGELFF	TRBJ2-2	TRBV27
CASSGQSAYEQYF	TRBJ2-7	TRBV9
CASSPAGLSNQPQHF	TRBJ1-5	TRBV6-5
CASSPRGGGTGELFF	TRBJ2-2	TRBV5-6
CASTIPGNEQYF	TRBJ2-7	TRBV7-9
CASSPQGDHYEQYF	TRBJ2-7	TRBV5-4
CASTLSQGGYYEQYF	TRBJ2-7	TRBV7-2
CASSDRTEGNQPQHF	TRBJ1-5	TRBV10-2
CASSLGQAVTEAFF	TRBJ1-1	TRBV18
CASSLTGGSYNSPLHF	TRBJ1-6	TRBV28
CASSFRGHVTPYNEQFF	TRBJ2-1	TRBV7-9
CASSRQAGSNYGYTF	TRBJ1-2	TRBV28
CASSPPLAGVYEQYF	TRBJ2-7	TRBV27
CASSLPGVGGGSNTEAFF	TRBJ1-1	TRBV28
CASSLGLAGGQNEQFF	TRBJ2-1	TRBV11-1
CASSYFSGANTGELFF	TRBJ2-2	TRBV28
CASSLRTTGGTEAFF	TRBJ1-1	TRBV27
CASSLQQGQGYTF	TRBJ1-2	TRBV27
CASSPRTGTYEQSF	TRBJ2-7	TRBV11-3
CASSFLNSPLHF	TRBJ1-6	TRBV28
CASSLITTGEDGYTF	TRBJ1-2	TRBV6-5
CASSQDWRTGVGMNTEAFF	TRBJ1-1	TRBV4-3
CASSAERGGDEQYF	TRBJ2-7	TRBV5-1
CASSFYPNEQFF	TRBJ2-1	TRBV28
CASMNGDREGPNTEAFF	TRBJ1-1	TRBV28
CASGHPYEQYF	TRBJ2-7	TRBV27
CASSPRAVGLYGYTF	TRBJ1-2	TRBV6-5
CASSPSSQGSYEQYF	TRBJ2-7	TRBV7-3
CASSGDSYEQYF	TRBJ2-7	TRBV5-1
CASSLAVVSGANVLTF	TRBJ2-6	TRBV28
CASSRSAGATEAFF	TRBJ1-1	TRBV19
CASSLVGRGMKTQYF	TRBJ2-5	TRBV7-9
CASSYLRLAGGFGQYF	TRBJ2-7	TRBV6-5
CASSLIGSSYNSPLHF	TRBJ1-6	TRBV5-6
CASSWGAYEQYF	TRBJ2-7	TRBV7-2
CASSVTGDNSPLHF	TRBJ1-6	TRBV6-1
CASSLGQVLTYEQYF	TRBJ2-7	TRBV7-9
CASSFTSAGGFEQFF	TRBJ2-1	TRBV11-2
CASSVGDIGDRGWTGELFF	TRBJ2-2	TRBV9
CASSLMGASNYGYTF	TRBJ1-2	TRBV4-1
CASGGGPTGQRFF	TRBJ1-4	TRBV28
CASSLASNYGYTF	TRBJ1-2	TRBV13
CASSLNSAYEQYF	TRBJ2-7	TRBV11-3
CASSAGYSAFF	TRBJ1-1	TRBV5-6
CASSFSGSGGEQFF	TRBJ2-1	TRBV5-1
CASSFAGLPRRTEAFF	TRBJ1-1	TRBV28
CASSVGAGGYSNQPQHF	TRBJ1-5	TRBV5-5
CASPSMGRGTEAFF	TRBJ1-1	TRBV6-1
CASSPLQGREGYTF	TRBJ1-2	TRBV18
CASSPDIFYEQYF	TRBJ2-7	TRBV6-5
CASSSQGYGYTF	TRBJ1-2	TRBV27
CASSIGGLQETQYF	TRBJ2-5	TRBV19